This record covers a single T cell receptor (beta chain). Its antigen is unknown. Base qualities were left out, and no much larger clone turns up one base away. The data were obtained in a study of blood T cell repertoires in COVID-19 (dated by TCRdb to 2018 to 2021). Describing the broader study: Samples from collaborators originated in the United States, Italy and Spain and spanned both the acute and convalescent phases of COVID-19. The prospective study material was composed of cDNA or gDNA derived from T cells, B-cell-depleted T cells, or PBMCs. Subjects who had been exposed to COVID-19, were actively infected with it, or had recovered from it provided the deeply sampled blood TCRbeta repertoires that made up the dataset. A freely available public database, intended as a resource for researchers studying the immune response to SARS-CoV-2, is where the repertoires were released. The samples were drawn from the first 160 participants of the ongoing ImmuneRACE study and from 950 to 1,500 subjects provided by 6 global collaborators. The sample metadata nearly always contained a de-identified subject ID, COVID-19 status, age in years and sex. Where available, HLA class I and class II types were taken from metadata supplied by the sample provider and were not determined by assay-based typing. The study at large found these results: How much clinical and demographic metadata was included differed by source and by participant, and the metadata was provided uncurated.

The germline V gene supplies CDR1 SGHTA and CDR2 FQGNSA. From cysteine to phenylalanine, the CDR3 is 14 amino acids long. Only the CDR3 region is kept as DNA, spanning 42 bases read in frame from base 1. The V end gives up 0 bases and the J end 11 bases, leaving 7 bases in the junction not matched to a gene. TCRbeta CDR3 regions were amplified from genomic DNA by means of the immunoSEQ Assay, a bias-controlled multiplex PCR. In the original analysis: The number of nucleated cells in each sample was estimated from the amplification of reference gene primers within the assay. To quantify the absolute abundance of each unique TCRbeta CDR3 rearrangement, sequence reads were collapsed and filtered. For each sample, productive Simpson clonality was calculated by taking the square root of Simpson's diversity index across productive rearrangements. In its TCRdb copy, this immuneACCESS table keeps in-frame sequences only and misses some clones. Where compared with another copy, unresolved V genes explain less than half of these, and the others have no known cause. V, J and clone size are taken as reported in that table, and D and trimming were inferred from the DNA itself. Present in this sample are about 220,000 clones, 70% to 90% of which were seen just once. 3% to 4.5% of the sample goes to the ten largest clones.

Participants in the prospective study were aged roughly 18 to 100 years, lived in 20 to 25 United States geographic areas, and enrolled through a virtual design. In the prospective study, cohorts were assigned on the basis of participant-reported clinical history obtained from a screening survey and a study questionnaire. Each participant in the prospective study had whole blood, serum and a nasopharyngeal or oropharyngeal swab collected by mobile phlebotomists. Additional blood draws and questionnaires over an approximately 2-month period could optionally be provided by prospective study participants. Before DNA extraction, prospective study blood samples were shipped either frozen or at room temperature.

This clonotype was obtained from a woman in her forties with acute COVID-19. The sequencing sample was made of PBMCs or T cells enriched from blood (not recorded which). The V and J genes are TRBV7-2 and TRBJ2-7; 10 bases in the middle match TRBD2. The DNA sequence is given as TGTGCCAGCAGCTTAGCGCTTGGGCTAGCGGGGGAGTACTTC. This encodes CASSLALGLAGEYF.